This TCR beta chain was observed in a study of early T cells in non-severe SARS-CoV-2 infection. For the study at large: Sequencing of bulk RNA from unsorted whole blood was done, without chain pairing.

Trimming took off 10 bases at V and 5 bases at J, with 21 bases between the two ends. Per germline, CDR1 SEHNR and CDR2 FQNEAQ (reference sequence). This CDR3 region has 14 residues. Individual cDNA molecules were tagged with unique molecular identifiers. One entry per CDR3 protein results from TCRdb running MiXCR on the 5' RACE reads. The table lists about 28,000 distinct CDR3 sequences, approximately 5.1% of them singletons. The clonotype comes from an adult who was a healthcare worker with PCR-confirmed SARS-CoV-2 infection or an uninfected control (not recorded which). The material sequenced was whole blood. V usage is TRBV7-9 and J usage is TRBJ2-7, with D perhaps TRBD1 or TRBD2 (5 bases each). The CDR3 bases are TGTGCCACCCAAGCGGTGGCAGGGATCGACGAGCAGTACTTC. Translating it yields CATQAVAGIDEQYF. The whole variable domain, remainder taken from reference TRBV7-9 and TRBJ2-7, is DTGVSQNPRHKITKRGQNVTFRCDPISEHNRLYWYRQTLGQGPEFLTYFQNEAQLEKSRLLSDRFSAERPKGSFSTLEIQRTEQGDSAMYLCATQAVAGIDEQYFGPGTRLTVT.